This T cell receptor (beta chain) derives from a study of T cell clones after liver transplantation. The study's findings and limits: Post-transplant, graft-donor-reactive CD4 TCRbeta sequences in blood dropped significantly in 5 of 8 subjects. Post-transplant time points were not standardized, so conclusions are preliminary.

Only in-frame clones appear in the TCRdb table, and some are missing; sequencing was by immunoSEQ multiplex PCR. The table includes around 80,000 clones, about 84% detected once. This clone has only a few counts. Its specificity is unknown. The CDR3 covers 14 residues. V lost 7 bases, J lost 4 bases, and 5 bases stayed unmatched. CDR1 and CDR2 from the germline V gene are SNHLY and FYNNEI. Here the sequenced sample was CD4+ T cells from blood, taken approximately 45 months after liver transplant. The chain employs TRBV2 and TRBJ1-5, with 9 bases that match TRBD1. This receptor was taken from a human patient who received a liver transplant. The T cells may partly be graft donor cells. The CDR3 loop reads CASTGTGKNQPQHF. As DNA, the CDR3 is TGTGCCAGCACGGGGACAGGGAAGAATCAGCCCCAGCATTTT.